Sequencing of this T cell receptor beta chain was carried out in a study of beta chain features in type 1 diabetes. Looking at the study overall: Patients looked much like healthy donors when it came to age, gender and cell yields. Study outcomes and limitations: An over-representation of cells with high TCR expression could result from cDNA sequencing.

Of note for this clone: Its antigen is as yet unknown.

The entirety of the isolated RNA underwent reverse transcription, so expressed TCRB transcripts were sequenced. Using immunoSEQ multiplex PCR, the repertoire was profiled, and TCRdb retains in-frame clones only, with some absent. Altogether under 300,000 clones are present, 8% being singletons, with the ten largest covering more than 0.8%. The CDR3 is 15 amino acids. With 4 bases clipped from V and 9 bases from J, the junction kept 8 bases outside the gene matches. CDR1 and CDR2 (germline): SGHAT, FQNNGV. The rearrangement joins TRBV11-2 to TRBJ2-4; 11 positions agree with TRBD1. The specimen sequenced was central memory CD4+ T cells from blood. This clonotype was sampled from a woman between 18 and 29 years old in good health. CDR3 sequence: CASSSLAGTGGIQYF. CDR3 in DNA: TGTGCCAGCAGCTCACTAGCCGGGACAGGGGGCATTCAGTACTTC. Together with reference TRBV11-2 and TRBJ2-4, the CDR3 gives the full variable domain: EAGVAQSPRYKIIEKRQSVAFWCNPISGHATLYWYQQILGQGPKLLIQFQNNGVVDDSQLPKDRFSAERLKGVDSTLKIQPAKLEDSAVYLCASSSLAGTGGIQYFGAGTRLSVL.